The 30 T cell receptor beta chains in this list originate from one sample, sequenced in a study of molecular identifiers for immune sequencing clone quantification. A single record per CDR3 protein comes from TCRdb applying MiXCR to the PCR reads. The sample holds 550,000 to 750,000 distinct CDR3 sequences, about 20% seen once. Sequencing was done on a sample of naive CD8+ T cells from blood, with Jurkat cell RNA spiked in. Subset in this sample: FACS-sorted CD8+CD4-CCR7+CD45RA+ naive T cells. These receptors were obtained from a human donor in good health. Some libraries in this study had Jurkat cell RNA spiked in.

This clonotype was detected ten times or more. The rearrangement joins TRBV2 to TRBJ1-1, with D unresolved. CDR1 and CDR2 from the germline V gene are SNHLY and FYNNEI. CDR3 length: 12 amino acids. Trimming stripped 10 bases from V and 2 bases from J, with 11 bases between. The CDR3 nucleotides read TGTGCCATCCGGGAACTTAACACTGAAGCTTTCTTT. It codes for CAIRELNTEAFF.

This clonotype has just a few counts. The V gene is TRBV10-3, the J gene TRBJ2-2, with D perhaps TRBD1 (6 bases). Trimming took off 10 bases at V and 7 bases at J, with 25 bases between the two ends. Germline V gene sequence: CDR1 ENHRY, CDR2 SYGVKD. There are 16 residues in the CDR3. This chain's CDR3 is CATNPGMAGVGGELFF. The CDR3 nucleotides are TGTGCCACCAACCCCGGTATGGCAGGGGTCGGCGGGGAGCTGTTTTTT.

On this clonotype: Given a much more abundant clone one base away, this may be a read error. This likely comes from a read error, as the CDR3 has no conserved phenylalanine or tryptophan at its end. This CDR3 is CASSLALGDFEAFL. As DNA, the CDR3 is TGCGCCAGCAGCTTGGCCTTGGGGGACTTTGAAGCTTTCCTT. This chain joins TRBV5-1 and TRBJ1-1; possibly TRBD1 for D (5 bases). V was trimmed by 0 bases and J by 7 bases, leaving 13 bases between them. Germline V gives CDR1 SGHRS, CDR2 YFSETQ. The CDR3 runs 14 residues.

This clonotype came up many times. The chain employs TRBV7-9 and TRBJ2-2; maybe TRBD1 (6 bases). This CDR3 comprises 17 residues. V shed 7 bases and J shed 4 bases, with 22 bases lying between them. CDR1 and CDR2 from the germline V gene are SEHNR and FQNEAQ (reference sequence). The CDR3 spells CASTNNPGAPSTGELFF. CDR3 DNA sequence: TGTGCCAGCACCAATAATCCAGGGGCCCCGAGCACCGGGGAGCTGTTTTTT. The whole variable domain, remainder taken from reference TRBV7-9 and TRBJ2-2, is DTGVSQNPRHKITKRGQNVTFRCDPISEHNRLYWYRQTLGQGPEFLTYFQNEAQLEKSRLLSDRFSAERPKGSFSTLEIQRTEQGDSAMYLCASTNNPGAPSTGELFFGEGSRLTVL.

V gene TRBV20-1 combines with J gene TRBJ2-7, with unresolved D. The V gene's germline CDR1 is DFQATT and CDR2 SNEGSKA (reference sequence). CDR3 length: 14 residues. With 4 bases removed from V and 0 bases from J, the gap between germline ends came to 13 bases. This CDR3 is CSANGSPYSYEQYF. As DNA, the CDR3 is TGCAGTGCTAATGGTAGTCCATACTCCTACGAGCAGTACTTC.

Many counts were recorded for this clonotype. The chain recombines TRBV11-2 with TRBJ1-1; D possibly corresponds to TRBD1 (6 bases). V was pared by 1 base and J by 3 bases, with 18 bases between. The CDR3 loop spans 17 amino acids. Germline V gene data show CDR1 as SGHAT and CDR2 as FQNNGV. This CDR3 is CASSLVYQGRADTEAFF. The CDR3, as DNA: TGTGCCAGCAGCTTAGTTTATCAGGGGCGAGCAGACACTGAAGCTTTCTTT.

This clonotype was seen ten or more times. The genes are TRBV6-1 and TRBJ2-4; D gene unclear. The V and J ends lost 2 bases and 1 base respectively, with 12 bases between them. CDR3 length equals 16 residues. CDR1 is MNHNS and CDR2 is SASEGT in the germline V gene. The CDR3 spells CASSEWSWSAKNIQYF. CDR3 DNA: TGTGCCAGCAGTGAATGGAGCTGGTCCGCCAAAAACATTCAGTACTTC.

In its sample, this clonotype was seen a few times. The gene calls are TRBV6-5 and TRBJ2-5; 13 nucleotides align to TRBD2. V shed 6 bases, J shed 2 bases, and the junction held 6 bases outside the gene matches. The CDR3 is 16 amino acids. Per germline, CDR1 MNHEY and CDR2 SVGAGI. The CDR3 sequence is CASRVLAGGVQETQYF. CDR3 nucleotides: TGTGCCAGCAGGGTACTAGCGGGGGGGGTTCAAGAGACCCAGTACTTC.

This clonotype was found many times. The chain joins TRBV20-1 to TRBJ2-5, with TRBD2 matching 7 bases. The V and J ends lost 4 bases and 4 bases, in that order; junction bases with no gene match: 9. Germline V gives CDR1 DFQATT, CDR2 SNEGSKA (reference sequence). The CDR3 is 14 amino acids. CDR3: CSAKGLTRLETQYF. CDR3 sequence (DNA): TGCAGTGCTAAGGGACTAACAAGACTAGAGACCCAGTACTTC.

This clonotype was found many times. V is TRBV30 and J is TRBJ1-1; TRBD1 agrees at 7 bases. Germline loops: CDR1 GTSNPN, CDR2 SVGIG (reference sequence). V lost 2 bases to trimming and J lost 0 bases; unmatched junction nucleotides: 3. The CDR3 spans 14 residues. In DNA form, the CDR3 reads TGTGCCTGGAGTTGGGGACAGATGAACACTGAAGCTTTCTTT. Amino acid sequence: CAWSWGQMNTEAFF.

There are a few counts of this clonotype. V is TRBV27 and J is TRBJ2-5, with D possibly being TRBD2 (6 bases). This CDR3 is 14 amino acids long. Trimming removed 6 bases from V and 1 base from J, with 12 bases in between. The V gene's germline CDR1 is MNHEY and CDR2 SMNVEV (reference sequence). As DNA, the CDR3 is TGTGCCAGCAGCCATATAGCGGCCCAAGAGACCCAGTACTTC. Protein: CASSHIAAQETQYF.

Worth noting for this clonotype: Without the conserved terminal phenylalanine or tryptophan, this CDR3 likely stems from a read error. The chain uses TRBV27 and TRBJ2-3; TRBD2 might be the D (5 bases). Germline V gene lookup returns CDR1 MNHEY and CDR2 SMNVEV (reference sequence). The CDR3 covers 15 residues. The CDR3 protein is CAGSPRVGVTDTQYS. CDR3 DNA sequence: TGTGCCGGCAGCCCTCGTGTCGGGGTCACAGATACGCAGTATTCT.

The chain is built from TRBV28 and TRBJ1-3; maybe TRBD1 (6 bases). Germline CDR1 and CDR2: MDHEN and SYDVKM. Trimming stripped 10 bases from V and 0 bases from J, with 16 bases between. The CDR3 covers 15 residues. CDR3 sequence (DNA): TGTGCCACCTCGTTCAGGGGAAACTCTGGAAACACCATATATTTT. It codes for CATSFRGNSGNTIYF.

In this sample, this clonotype turned up a few times. This clone may be a read error of a much larger clone one base away. This chain uses TRBV7-8 with TRBJ2-3; 9 bases are a match to TRBD2. This CDR3 has 17 amino acids. The germline V gene has CDR1 SGHVS and CDR2 FQNEAQ. This CDR3 reads CTSSWVVGAGGTDTQYF. DNA for the CDR3: TGTACCAGCAGCTGGGTTGTAGGAGCGGGGGGTACAGATACGCAGTATTTT. The whole variable domain, filled in from reference TRBV7-8 and TRBJ2-3, reads GAGVSQSPRYKVAKRGQDVALRCDPISGHVSLFWYQQALGQGPEFLTYFQNEAQLDKSGLPSDRFFAERPEGSVSTLKIQRTQQEDSAVYLCTSSWVVGAGGTDTQYFGPGTRLTVL.

The V and J genes are TRBV19 and TRBJ2-1; D is undetermined. Trimming took off 11 bases at V and 4 bases at J, with 9 bases between the two ends. CDR1 LNHDA and CDR2 SQIVND come from the germline V gene (reference sequence). This CDR3 has 11 residues. CDR3 coding DNA: TGTGCCGGTATTTGGTACAATGAGCAGTTCTTC. Encoded protein: CAGIWYNEQFF.

Comment on this clonotype: With a much larger clone just one base away, this may be a read error. The chain recombines TRBV10-3 with TRBJ1-1, with 7 bases that match TRBD1. The trim removed 8 bases at V and 0 bases at J, leaving 9 bases unmatched. The CDR3 totals 15 residues. CDR1 and CDR2 (germline): ENHRY, SYGVKD. The CDR3, as DNA: TGTGCCATCGGTGGGGCAGGGGGGGTGAACACTGAAGCTTTCTTT. Encoded protein: CAIGGAGGVNTEAFF.

Many counts were recorded for this clonotype. V usage is TRBV7-9 and J usage is TRBJ2-2; D uncertain. CDR1 is SEHNR, CDR2 FQNEAQ, per germline (reference sequence). Trimming removed 0 bases at V and 1 base at J, with 6 bases between. This CDR3 contains 15 residues. The CDR3 sequence is CASSLAPKNTGELFF. The CDR3 DNA sequence: TGTGCCAGCAGCTTAGCCCCAAAGAACACCGGGGAGCTGTTTTTT.

This clonotype was detected many times. V usage is TRBV6-5 and J usage is TRBJ2-1; 9 nucleotides align to TRBD2. V was clipped by 6 bases and J by 8 bases; unmatched bases: 14. This CDR3 region has 16 residues. Germline V CDR1 and CDR2: MNHEY, SVGAGI. The chain's CDR3 is CASSPEASGDSDEQFF. CDR3 DNA sequence: TGTGCCAGCAGCCCTGAGGCTAGCGGGGATAGCGATGAGCAGTTCTTC.

This clonotype came up many times. The chain is built from TRBV5-6 and TRBJ2-7, with 11 positions matching TRBD2. This CDR3 has 19 amino acids. CDR1 SGHDT and CDR2 YYEEEE come from the germline V gene. With V trimmed by 0 bases and J by 0 bases, 11 bases remained unmatched. DNA of the CDR3: TGTGCCAGCAGCTTGGAAGACTGGGGAACTAGCGGGAGCTCCTACGAGCAGTACTTC. Protein product: CASSLEDWGTSGSSYEQYF.

To note about this clonotype: The junction departs from the called germline gene at one end, perhaps through a read error. The chain uses TRBV28 and TRBJ2-5, with 11 bases aligning to TRBD1. The CDR3 has 14 residues. Per the germline V gene, CDR1 is MDHEN and CDR2 is SYDVKM. CDR3 protein: CASSAGTGGATQYF. CDR3 DNA sequence: TGCGCCAGCAGTGCCGGGACAGGGGGTGCGACCCAGTACTTC.

This clonotype was seen at least ten times. This sequence joins TRBV7-9 and TRBJ2-2, with 7 bases identical to TRBD1. Per germline, CDR1 SEHNR and CDR2 FQNEAQ (reference sequence). Trimming removed 4 bases from V and 1 base from J; junction bases left unmatched: 9. The CDR3 spans 17 residues. The CDR3 here is CASSSTGQVLNTGELFF. CDR3 DNA: TGTGCCAGCAGCTCGACCGGACAGGTTCTGAACACCGGGGAGCTGTTTTTT.

A word on this clonotype: With a much larger clone just one base away, this may be a read error. The chain employs TRBV5-3 and TRBJ2-7; weak D call: TRBD2 (5 bases). TRBV5-3 is designated an ORF whose function remains uncertain. CDR3 size: 12 residues. The CDR3 loop reads CASSLPVGEQCF. The CDR3 DNA follows: TGTGCCAGCAGCTTGCCTGTCGGGGAGCAGTGCTTC.

The table lists this clonotype with a few counts. DNA for the CDR3: TGTGCCACCAGCAGAGATTGGGGGGGGAGTCCCTACGAGCAGTACTTC. This translates into CATSRDWGGSPYEQYF. V and J are TRBV15 and TRBJ2-7; 7 bases are shared with TRBD2. The CDR3 spans 16 residues. V was pared by 0 bases and J by 2 bases, with 7 bases of the junction left unmatched. Germline CDR1 reads LNHNV; CDR2 reads YYDKDF (reference sequence).

This clonotype appeared many times. One junction end does not reproduce the germline sequence, and a read error may be involved. V usage is TRBV5-1 and J usage is TRBJ2-7, with D possibly TRBD1 on 6 matching bases. The CDR3 contains 13 residues. Looked up from germline, CDR1 is SGHRS and CDR2 is YFSETQ. The CDR3: CASSPDSSYEQYF. The CDR3 DNA reads TGTGCCAGCAGCCCGGACAGTTCCTACGAGCAGTACTTC.

This clonotype was recorded at least ten times. Here the CDR3 reads CASSSVWETQYF. CDR3 coding DNA: TGTGCCAGCAGCTCTGTCTGGGAGACCCAGTACTTC. V usage is TRBV7-9 and J usage is TRBJ2-5; D gene uncertain. The CDR3 is 12 amino acids. Germline V gene data show CDR1 as SEHNR and CDR2 as FQNEAQ (reference sequence). Trimming took off 4 bases at V and 5 bases at J, with 8 bases between the two ends.

As for this clonotype: An end of the junction does not agree with germline; a read error may underlie this. The CDR3 sequence is CASSSPQAGGLNTETFF. The DNA of the CDR3 is TGTGCCAGCAGCTCTCCCCAGGCAGGGGGCTTGAACACTGAAACTTTCTTT. The V and J genes are TRBV7-9 and TRBJ1-1; 8 bases map to TRBD1. CDR3 length: 17 residues. CDR1 is SEHNR, CDR2 FQNEAQ, per germline (reference sequence).

This clonotype was found many times. An end of the junction differs from the germline gene, which may be a read error. The genes are TRBV4-1 and TRBJ1-1; 7 bases fit TRBD1. Germline CDR1 MGHRA, CDR2 YSYEKL. This CDR3 is 14 amino acids long. CDR3 amino acids: CASSQDSGGALALF. The DNA of the CDR3 is TGCGCCAGCAGCCAAGACTCAGGGGGAGCTTTGGCTCTCTTT.

V and J are TRBV5-1 and TRBJ2-1; D is perhaps TRBD2 (5 bases). The J call may be in error: the DNA end matches TRBJ2-7 better. The CDR3 has 13 amino acids. The V gene's germline CDR1 is SGHRS and CDR2 YFSETQ. The CDR3 loop is CASSQLVGNEQYF. The CDR3 region has the DNA TGCGCCAGCAGCCAACTAGTTGGGAATGAGCAGTACTTC.

Turning to this clonotype: A much larger clone differs from this one at a single base, so this may be a read error. The chain is built from TRBV20-1 and TRBJ2-3; no definite D call. The CDR3 is 14 residues long. From germline, CDR1 is DFQATT and CDR2 SNEGSKA (reference sequence). CDR3 sequence reads: CSARVMRGTDAQYF. Here the CDR3 DNA reads TGCAGTGCTAGAGTTATGCGTGGCACAGATGCGCAGTATTTT.

This clonotype was counted only a few times. The V gene is TRBV20-1, the J gene TRBJ1-5; 7 positions match TRBD1. Germline-derived CDR1 and CDR2 are DFQATT and SNEGSKA (reference sequence). V trimming: 3 bases; J trimming: 3 bases; junction bases outside the gene matches: 11. The CDR3 sequence is 16 residues long. Here the CDR3 reads CSARPPTGLDNQPQHF. CDR3 in DNA: TGCAGTGCTAGGCCCCCGACAGGGTTGGACAATCAGCCCCAGCATTTT.